The 10 T cell receptor beta chains given below trace back to one sample, sequenced in a study of blood T cells in healthy people across ages. The second PCR ran about 6 to 12 cycles with a sample-barcoded 5' primer and J-beta primers. From the 5' RACE reads, TCRdb called clonotypes with MiXCR, one entry per CDR3 protein. The repertoire includes about 640,000 distinct CDR3 sequences, around three fifths of them detected once, and 30% to 45% sits in the top ten. The sequencing input was blood. The receptors derive from a man aged 55 to 70 in good health.

The chain links TRBV28 to TRBJ1-5, with a weak D call TRBD1 (5 bases). The CDR3 covers 12 residues. Trimming took 6 bases from V and 4 from J, leaving 7 bases between them. The germline gives CDR1 MDHEN, CDR2 SYDVKM. In DNA, the CDR3 is TGTGCCAGCAGGGGGGGAAATCAGCCCCAGCATTTT. Its translation: CASRGGNQPQHF.

This clonotype was observed a few times. The J gene is TRBJ2-5, the V gene TRBV27; the D call may be TRBD1 or TRBD2 (6 bases each). Germline V lookup: CDR1 MNHEY, CDR2 SMNVEV (reference sequence). The CDR3 is made up of 16 amino acids. Deletions cut 5 bases from V and 4 bases from J, with 20 bases between. The DNA for the CDR3 is TGTGCCAGCAGTCCTGGTCCGGGGGCCGGCCGAGAGACCCAGTACTTC. Encoded protein: CASSPGPGAGRETQYF.

CDR3 in DNA: TGCGCCAGCAGCCCCACTGGGACACTCTCCTACGAGCAGTACTTC. The encoded protein is CASSPTGTLSYEQYF. V and J are TRBV4-1 and TRBJ2-7, with D possibly matching TRBD1 (6 bases). V shed 4 bases and J shed 0 bases, with 13 bases lying between them. This CDR3 has 15 amino acids. Germline V gene data show CDR1 as MGHRA and CDR2 as YSYEKL.

The chain has TRBV6-5 and TRBJ2-5, with 12 bases lining up with TRBD2. CDR3 size: 15 residues. With 5 bases clipped from V and 4 bases from J, the junction kept 5 bases outside the gene matches. The germline CDR1 and CDR2 sequences are MNHEY and SVGAGI. CDR3 region: CASSPTTSGGETQYF. CDR3 bases: TGTGCCAGCAGTCCGACGACTAGCGGGGGAGAGACCCAGTACTTC.

The chain uses TRBV28 and TRBJ1-1; the match to TRBD1 covers 9 bases. The J segment lost 6 bases and the V segment lost 8 bases, leaving 7 bases of the junction unmatched. The germline V gene encodes CDR1 MDHEN and CDR2 SYDVKM. The CDR3 consists of 13 residues. CDR3 amino acids: CASYGGQGSEAFF. The CDR3 bases are TGTGCCAGCTATGGGGGACAGGGTTCTGAAGCTTTCTTT.

V and J are TRBV15 and TRBJ1-4; 8 positions match TRBD1. The CDR3 length is 14 residues. Trimming cost V 1 base and J 8 bases; bases outside gene matches: 3. Germline V gene lookup returns CDR1 LNHNV and CDR2 YYDKDF (reference sequence). The CDR3 sequence is CATSRGQGSEKLFF. The CDR3 bases are TGTGCCACCAGCAGAGGACAGGGGAGCGAAAAACTGTTTTTT.

The chain carries TRBV12-5 and TRBJ2-4; the match to TRBD2 covers 14 bases. CDR1 LGHNT and CDR2 FRNRAP come from the germline V gene. After removal of 0 bases from V and 2 bases from J, the junction contained 6 bases not matched to a gene. CDR3 length: 19 residues. CDR3 in amino acids: CASGLVKTSGGEPKNIQYF. The DNA for the CDR3 is TGTGCTAGTGGTTTGGTGAAGACTAGCGGGGGGGAGCCCAAAAACATTCAGTACTTC. Together with reference TRBV12-5 and TRBJ2-4, the CDR3 gives the full variable domain: DARVTQTPRHKVTEMGQEVTMRCQPILGHNTVFWYRQTMMQGLELLAYFRNRAPLDDSGMPKDRFSAEMPDATLATLKIQPSEPRDSAVYFCASGLVKTSGGEPKNIQYFGAGTRLSVL.

This chain links TRBV11-2 with TRBJ2-5; 10 bases are a match to TRBD2. V shed 1 base, J shed 1 base, and the junction held 3 bases outside the gene matches. Germline assignment: CDR1 SGHAT and CDR2 FQNNGV. The CDR3 is 16 residues long. The chain's CDR3 is CASSLARLAGQETQYF. The CDR3 nucleotides are TGTGCCAGCAGCTTAGCCCGACTAGCGGGCCAAGAGACCCAGTACTTC.

This sequence joins TRBV9 and TRBJ2-1, with D tentatively TRBD1 (6 bases). Between the trimmed V and J ends, which lost 3 bases and 5 bases, there was a span of 12 bases. CDR1 is SGDLS and CDR2 is YYNGEE in the germline V gene. The CDR3 has 14 amino acids. The CDR3 protein is CASSARTADNEQFF. The CDR3, as DNA: TGTGCCAGCAGCGCCCGGACAGCCGACAATGAGCAGTTCTTC.

The gene calls are TRBV6-6 and TRBJ2-3; possibly TRBD1 for D (5 bases). V lost 2 bases and J 1 base, leaving 10 bases between the germline ends. Germline V gives CDR1 MNHNY, CDR2 SVGAGI (reference sequence). The CDR3 loop spans 15 amino acids. This CDR3 is CASSYRQGRTDTQYF. Here the CDR3 DNA reads TGTGCCAGCAGTTACCGTCAGGGTCGCACAGATACGCAGTATTTT.